The source of this T cell receptor beta chain is a study of Graves' ophthalmopathy and Graves' hyperthyroidism. Overall study context: At initial diagnosis, peripheral blood was obtained, and this preceded any treatment.

Comment on this clonotype: Its specificity is not known.

Using RNA transcripts, the TCR beta CDR3 regions were amplified. An initial RT-PCR round employing HTBI primers preceded a second-round multiplex PCR. One entry per CDR3 protein, called by TCRdb with MiXCR from the multiplex PCR reads. Of 600,000 to 950,000 distinct CDR3 sequences in the sample, 40% are singletons; the top ten hold about 40%. From germline, CDR1 is SEHNR and CDR2 FQNEAQ (reference sequence). With V trimmed by 1 base and J by 2 bases, 1 base remained unmatched. This CDR3 is built from 15 residues. Study conclusions and caveats: Blood samples also showed most expanded thyroid clonotypes exceeding 0.001 frequency. This model predicted ophthalmopathy progression (sensitivity roughly 70%, specificity around 72%).

Exclusion criteria comprised other autoimmune diseases, uncontrolled infections, pregnancy or lactation in patients. The chain has TRBV7-9 and TRBJ2-1, with 8 bases lining up with TRBD1. The source material was peripheral blood. This clonotype was obtained from an adult man with Graves' ophthalmopathy. The CDR3 here is CASSLEQGAYNEQFF. The CDR3 nucleotides are TGTGCCAGCAGCTTAGAACAGGGGGCCTACAATGAGCAGTTCTTC. The full variable domain, completed using reference TRBV7-9 and TRBJ2-1, is DTGVSQNPRHKITKRGQNVTFRCDPISEHNRLYWYRQTLGQGPEFLTYFQNEAQLEKSRLLSDRFSAERPKGSFSTLEIQRTEQGDSAMYLCASSLEQGAYNEQFFGPGTRLTVL.